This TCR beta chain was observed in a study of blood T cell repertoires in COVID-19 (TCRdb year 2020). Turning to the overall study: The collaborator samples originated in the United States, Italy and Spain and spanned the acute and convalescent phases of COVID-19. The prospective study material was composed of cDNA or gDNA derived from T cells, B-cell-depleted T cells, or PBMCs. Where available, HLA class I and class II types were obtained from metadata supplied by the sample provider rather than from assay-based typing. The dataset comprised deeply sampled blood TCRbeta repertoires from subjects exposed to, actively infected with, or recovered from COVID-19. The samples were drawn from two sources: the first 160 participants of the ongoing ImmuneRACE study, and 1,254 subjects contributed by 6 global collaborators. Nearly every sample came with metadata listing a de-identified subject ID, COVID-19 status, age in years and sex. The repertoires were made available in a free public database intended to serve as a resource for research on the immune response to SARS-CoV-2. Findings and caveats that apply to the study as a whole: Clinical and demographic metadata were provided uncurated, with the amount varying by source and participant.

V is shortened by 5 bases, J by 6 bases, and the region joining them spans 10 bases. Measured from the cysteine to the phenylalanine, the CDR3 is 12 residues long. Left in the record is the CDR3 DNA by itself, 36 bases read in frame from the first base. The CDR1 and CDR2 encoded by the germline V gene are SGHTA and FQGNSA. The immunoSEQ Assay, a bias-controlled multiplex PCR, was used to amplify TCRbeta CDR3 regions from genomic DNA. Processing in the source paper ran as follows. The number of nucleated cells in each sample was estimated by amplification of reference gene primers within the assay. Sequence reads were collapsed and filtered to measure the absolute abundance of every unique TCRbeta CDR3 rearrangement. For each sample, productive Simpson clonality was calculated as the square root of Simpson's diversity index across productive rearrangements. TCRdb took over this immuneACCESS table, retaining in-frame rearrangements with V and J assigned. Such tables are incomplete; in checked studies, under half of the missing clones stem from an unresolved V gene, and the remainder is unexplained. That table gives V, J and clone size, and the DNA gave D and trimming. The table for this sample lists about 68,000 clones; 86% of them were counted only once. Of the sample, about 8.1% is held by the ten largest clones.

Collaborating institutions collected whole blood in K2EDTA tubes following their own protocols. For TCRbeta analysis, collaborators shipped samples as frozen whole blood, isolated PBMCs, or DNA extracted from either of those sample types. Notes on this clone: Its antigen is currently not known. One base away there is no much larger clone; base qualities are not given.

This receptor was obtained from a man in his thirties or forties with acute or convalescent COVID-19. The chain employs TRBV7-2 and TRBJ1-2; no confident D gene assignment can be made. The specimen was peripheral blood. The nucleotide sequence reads TGTGCCAGCAGCCCGCGGGTAGATGGCTACACCTTC. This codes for CASSPRVDGYTF.